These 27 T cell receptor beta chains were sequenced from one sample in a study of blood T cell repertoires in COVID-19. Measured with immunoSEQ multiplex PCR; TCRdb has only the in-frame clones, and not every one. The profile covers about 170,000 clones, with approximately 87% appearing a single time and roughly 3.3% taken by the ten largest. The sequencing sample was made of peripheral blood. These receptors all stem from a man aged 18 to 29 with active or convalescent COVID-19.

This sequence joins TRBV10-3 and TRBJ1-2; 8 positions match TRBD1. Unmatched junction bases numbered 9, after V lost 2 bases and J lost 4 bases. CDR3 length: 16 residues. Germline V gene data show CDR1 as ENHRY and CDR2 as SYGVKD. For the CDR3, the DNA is TGTGCCATCAGTGAGCGGGGGGCAGGGGGCGTCTATGGCTACACCTTC. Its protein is CAISERGAGGVYGYTF.

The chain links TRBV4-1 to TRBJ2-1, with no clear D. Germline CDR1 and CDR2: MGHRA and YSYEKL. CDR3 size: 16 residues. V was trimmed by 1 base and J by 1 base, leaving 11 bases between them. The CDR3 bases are TGCGCCAGCAGCCAAGTTACTCGCCGTTCCTACAATGAGCAGTTCTTC. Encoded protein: CASSQVTRRSYNEQFF.

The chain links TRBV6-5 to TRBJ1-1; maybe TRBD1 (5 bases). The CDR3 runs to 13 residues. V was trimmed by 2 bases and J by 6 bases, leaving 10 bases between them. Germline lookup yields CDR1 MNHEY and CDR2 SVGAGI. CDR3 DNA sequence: TGTGCCAGCAGTTACGGAGGGGATGCTGAAGCTTTCTTT. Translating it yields CASSYGGDAEAFF.

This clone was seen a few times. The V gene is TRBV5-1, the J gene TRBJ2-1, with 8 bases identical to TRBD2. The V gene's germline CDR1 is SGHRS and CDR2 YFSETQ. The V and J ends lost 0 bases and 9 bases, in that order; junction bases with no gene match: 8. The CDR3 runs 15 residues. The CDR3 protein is CASSLEARGGVEQFF. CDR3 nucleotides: TGCGCCAGCAGCTTGGAGGCTCGGGGGGGCGTTGAGCAGTTCTTC.

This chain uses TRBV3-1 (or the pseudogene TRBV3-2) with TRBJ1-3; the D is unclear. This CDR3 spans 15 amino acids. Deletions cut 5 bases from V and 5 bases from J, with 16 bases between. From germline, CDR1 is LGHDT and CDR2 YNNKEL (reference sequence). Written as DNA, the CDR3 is TGTGCCAGCAGCAGCCTGGCACAGATTCGAAACACCATATATTTT. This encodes CASSSLAQIRNTIYF.

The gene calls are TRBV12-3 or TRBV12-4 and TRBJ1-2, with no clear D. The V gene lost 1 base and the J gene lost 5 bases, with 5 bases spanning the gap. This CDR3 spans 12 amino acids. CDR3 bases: TGTGCCAGCAGTTTAGACAGATATGGCTACACCTTC. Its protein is CASSLDRYGYTF.

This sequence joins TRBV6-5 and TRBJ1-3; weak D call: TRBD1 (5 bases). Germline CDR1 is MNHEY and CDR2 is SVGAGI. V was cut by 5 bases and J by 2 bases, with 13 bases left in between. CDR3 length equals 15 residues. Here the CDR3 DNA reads TGTGCCAGCAGTACAATCAGGGCTGCTGGAAACACCATATATTTT. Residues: CASSTIRAAGNTIYF.

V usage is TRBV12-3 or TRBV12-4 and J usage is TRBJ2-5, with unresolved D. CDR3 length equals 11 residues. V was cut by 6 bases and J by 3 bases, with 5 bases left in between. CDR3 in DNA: TGTGCCAGCAGCCCTAAAGAGACCCAGTACTTC. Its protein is CASSPKETQYF.

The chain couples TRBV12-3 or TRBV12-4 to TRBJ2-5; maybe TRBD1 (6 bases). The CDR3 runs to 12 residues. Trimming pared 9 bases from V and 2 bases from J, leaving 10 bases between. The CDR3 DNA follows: TGTGCCAGTGGACAGTTACAAGAGACCCAGTACTTC. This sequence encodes CASGQLQETQYF.

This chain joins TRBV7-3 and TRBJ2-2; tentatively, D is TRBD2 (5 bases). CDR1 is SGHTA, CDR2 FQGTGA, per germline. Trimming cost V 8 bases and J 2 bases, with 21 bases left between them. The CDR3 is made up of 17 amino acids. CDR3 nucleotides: TGTGCCAGCGCCCGAAAACCCCTCGGACTCAACACCGGGGAGCTGTTTTTT. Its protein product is CASARKPLGLNTGELFF. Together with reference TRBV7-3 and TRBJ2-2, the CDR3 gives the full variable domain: GAGVSQTPSNKVTEKGKYVELRCDPISGHTALYWYRQSLGQGPEFLIYFQGTGAADDSGLPNDRFFAVRPEGSVSTLKIQRTERGDSAVYLCASARKPLGLNTGELFFGEGSRLTVL.

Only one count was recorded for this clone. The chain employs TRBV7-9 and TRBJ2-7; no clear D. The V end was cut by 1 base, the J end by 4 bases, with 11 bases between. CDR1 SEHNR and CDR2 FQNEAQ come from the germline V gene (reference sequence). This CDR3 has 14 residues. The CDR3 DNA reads TGTGCCAGCAGCTTAGAGAACAAGAAATACGAGCAGTACGTC. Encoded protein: CASSLENKKYEQYV.

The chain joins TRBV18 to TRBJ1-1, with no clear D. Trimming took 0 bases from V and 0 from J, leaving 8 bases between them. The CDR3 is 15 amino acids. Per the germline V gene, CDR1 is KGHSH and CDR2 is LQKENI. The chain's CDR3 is CASSPPVLLNTEAFF. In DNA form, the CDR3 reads TGTGCCAGCTCACCACCGGTACTCTTGAACACTGAAGCTTTCTTT.

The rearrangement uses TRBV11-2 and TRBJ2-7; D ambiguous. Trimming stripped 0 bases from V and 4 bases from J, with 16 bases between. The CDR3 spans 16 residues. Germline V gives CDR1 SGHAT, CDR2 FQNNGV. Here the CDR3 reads CASSLDPYESSYEQYF. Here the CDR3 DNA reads TGTGCCAGCAGCTTAGATCCATACGAGTCGTCGTACGAGCAGTACTTC.

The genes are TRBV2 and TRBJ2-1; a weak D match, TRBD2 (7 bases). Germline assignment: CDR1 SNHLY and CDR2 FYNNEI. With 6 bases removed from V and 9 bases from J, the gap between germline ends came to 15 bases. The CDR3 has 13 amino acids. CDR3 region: CASRGGARVEQFF. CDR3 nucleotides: TGTGCCAGCAGGGGGGGGGCCCGCGTTGAGCAGTTCTTC.

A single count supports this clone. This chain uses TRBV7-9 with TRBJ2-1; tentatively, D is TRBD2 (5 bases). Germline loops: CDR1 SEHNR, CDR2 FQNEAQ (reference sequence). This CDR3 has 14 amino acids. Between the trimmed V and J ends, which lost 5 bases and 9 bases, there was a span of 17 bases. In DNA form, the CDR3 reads TGTGCCAGCAGCAAATCTCAAATCGCGGGTGAGCAGTTCTTC. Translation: CASSKSQIAGEQFF.

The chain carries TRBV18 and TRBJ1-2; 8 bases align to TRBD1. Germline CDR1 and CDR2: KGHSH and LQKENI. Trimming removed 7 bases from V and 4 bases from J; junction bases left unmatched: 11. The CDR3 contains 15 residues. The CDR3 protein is CASLNQGARGYGYTF. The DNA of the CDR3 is TGTGCCAGCTTGAATCAGGGGGCACGTGGCTATGGCTACACCTTC.

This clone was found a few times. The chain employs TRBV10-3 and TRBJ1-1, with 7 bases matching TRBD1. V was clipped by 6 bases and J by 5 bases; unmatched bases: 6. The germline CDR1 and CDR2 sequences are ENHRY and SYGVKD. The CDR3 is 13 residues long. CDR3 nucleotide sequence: TGTGCCATCAGCCCCAGGGGGGAGACTGAAGCTTTCTTT. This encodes CAISPRGETEAFF.

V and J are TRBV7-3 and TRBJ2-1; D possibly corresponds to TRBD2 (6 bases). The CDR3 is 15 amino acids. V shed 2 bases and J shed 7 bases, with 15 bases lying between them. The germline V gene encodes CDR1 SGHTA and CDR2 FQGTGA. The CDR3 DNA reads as TGTGCCAGCAGCTTATTCGGGGGAGCCGGGAATGAGCAGTTCTTC. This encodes CASSLFGGAGNEQFF.

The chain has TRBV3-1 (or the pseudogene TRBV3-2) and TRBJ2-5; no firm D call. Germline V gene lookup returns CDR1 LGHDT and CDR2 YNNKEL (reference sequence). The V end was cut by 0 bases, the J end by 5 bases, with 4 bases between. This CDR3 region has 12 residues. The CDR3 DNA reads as TGTGCCAGCAGCCAAGAAAGCGAGACCCAGTACTTC. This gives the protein CASSQESETQYF.

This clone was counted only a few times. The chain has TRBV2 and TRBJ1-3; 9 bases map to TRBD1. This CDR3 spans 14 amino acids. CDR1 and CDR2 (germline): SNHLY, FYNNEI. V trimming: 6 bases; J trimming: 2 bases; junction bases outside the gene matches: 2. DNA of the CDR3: TGTGCCAGCAGACAGGGGGCAACTGGAAACACCATATATTTT. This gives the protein CASRQGATGNTIYF.

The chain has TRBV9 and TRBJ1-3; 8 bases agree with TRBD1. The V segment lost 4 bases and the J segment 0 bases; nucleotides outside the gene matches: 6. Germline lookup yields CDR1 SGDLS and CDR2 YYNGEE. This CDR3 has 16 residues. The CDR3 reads CASSPTGTGSGNTIYF. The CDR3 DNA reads TGTGCCAGCAGCCCGACCGGGACAGGCTCTGGAAACACCATATATTTT. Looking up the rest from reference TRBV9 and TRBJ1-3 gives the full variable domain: DSGVTQTPKHLITATGQRVTLRCSPRSGDLSVYWYQQSLDQGLQFLIQYYNGEERAKGNILERFSAQQFPDLHSELNLSSLELGDSALYFCASSPTGTGSGNTIYFGEGSWLTVV.

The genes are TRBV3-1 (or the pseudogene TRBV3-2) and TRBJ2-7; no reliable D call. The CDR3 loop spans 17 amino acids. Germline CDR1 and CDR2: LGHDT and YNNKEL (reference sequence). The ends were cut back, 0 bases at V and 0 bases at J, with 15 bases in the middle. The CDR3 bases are TGTGCCAGCAGCCAAGAGATAGAAACCAAAAGCTCCTACGAGCAGTACTTC. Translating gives CASSQEIETKSSYEQYF.

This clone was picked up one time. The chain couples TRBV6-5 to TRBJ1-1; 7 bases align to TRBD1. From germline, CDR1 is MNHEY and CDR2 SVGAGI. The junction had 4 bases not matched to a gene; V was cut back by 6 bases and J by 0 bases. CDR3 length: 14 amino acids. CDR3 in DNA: TGTGCCAGCAGCCGGGGACAGCTGAACACTGAAGCTTTCTTT. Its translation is CASSRGQLNTEAFF.

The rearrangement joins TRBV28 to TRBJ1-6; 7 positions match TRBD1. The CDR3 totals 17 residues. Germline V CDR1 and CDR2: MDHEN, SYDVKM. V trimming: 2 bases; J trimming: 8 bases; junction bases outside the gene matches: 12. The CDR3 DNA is TGTGCCAGCAGTTTAACAGGGGTCTCGATGACCCATTCACCCCTCCACTTT. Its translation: CASSLTGVSMTHSPLHF.

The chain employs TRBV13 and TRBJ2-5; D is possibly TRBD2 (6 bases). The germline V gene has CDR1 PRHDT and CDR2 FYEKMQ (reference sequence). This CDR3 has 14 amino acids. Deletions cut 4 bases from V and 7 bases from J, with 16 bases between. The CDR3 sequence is CASSSATFGRTQYF. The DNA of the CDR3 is TGTGCCAGCAGCTCGGCGACATTCGGGAGGACCCAGTACTTC.

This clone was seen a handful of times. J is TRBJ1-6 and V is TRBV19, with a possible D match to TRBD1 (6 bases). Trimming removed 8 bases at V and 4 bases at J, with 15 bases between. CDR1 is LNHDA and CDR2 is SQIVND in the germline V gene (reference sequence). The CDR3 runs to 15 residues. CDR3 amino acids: CASSVDRSYNSPLHF. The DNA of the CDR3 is TGTGCCAGTTCCGTTGACAGGAGTTATAATTCACCCCTCCACTTT.

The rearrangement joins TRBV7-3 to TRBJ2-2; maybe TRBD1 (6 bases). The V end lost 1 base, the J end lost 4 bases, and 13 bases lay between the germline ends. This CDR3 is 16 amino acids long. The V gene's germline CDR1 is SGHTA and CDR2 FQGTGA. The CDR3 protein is CASSLNQAGVTGELFF. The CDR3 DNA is TGTGCCAGCAGCTTAAATCAGGCAGGGGTCACCGGGGAGCTGTTTTTT.